The 10 T cell receptor beta chains below come from one sample, sequenced in a study of technical replicates of blood from a few donors. Sequencing was performed with immunoSEQ multiplex PCR; in TCRdb, only in-frame clones are kept and a portion is missing. Of 75,000 to 95,000 clones detected, roughly 92% appear once; the ten largest clones hold roughly 0.26%. Material: T cells isolated from PBMCs. The source of these receptors is a human donor in good health.

This clone has more than one count but fewer than ten. Other DNA sequences in this specimen translate into the identical CDR3. The chain combines TRBV30 with TRBJ2-5; D gene ambiguous. Trimming pared 1 base from V and 0 bases from J, leaving 3 bases between. The CDR3 totals 12 residues. Germline lookup yields CDR1 GTSNPN and CDR2 SVGIG (reference sequence). Here the CDR3 reads CAWSANQETQYF. The CDR3 DNA reads as TGTGCCTGGAGTGCAAACCAAGAGACCCAGTACTTC.

The rearrangement joins TRBV10-3 to TRBJ2-1; TRBD2 agrees at 9 bases. Germline lookup yields CDR1 ENHRY and CDR2 SYGVKD. This CDR3 comprises 15 residues. V dropped 3 bases and J dropped 8; count of bases not matched to a gene: 8. The CDR3: CAISDAGGQRDEQFF. CDR3 sequence (DNA): TGTGCCATCAGTGATGCGGGGGGGCAAAGGGATGAGCAGTTCTTC.

The V and J genes are TRBV4-2 and TRBJ2-5, with 9 bases aligning to TRBD2. Trimming at V came to 1 base and at J to 3 bases, leaving 0 bases not matched to a gene. Germline V lookup: CDR1 LGHNA, CDR2 YNFKEQ. The CDR3 covers 14 residues. The CDR3 protein is CASSQGLAEETQYF. The DNA of the CDR3 is TGTGCCAGCAGCCAAGGACTAGCGGAAGAGACCCAGTACTTC.

The J gene is TRBJ2-3, the V gene TRBV9; TRBD2 aligns across 12 bases. This CDR3 is 15 amino acids long. Germline CDR1 and CDR2: SGDLS and YYNGEE. V dropped 3 bases and J dropped 4; count of bases not matched to a gene: 3. CDR3 sequence: CASSASGGGSDTQYF. In DNA, the CDR3 is TGTGCCAGCAGCGCTAGCGGGGGGGGCTCAGATACGCAGTATTTT.

V and J are TRBV6-5 and TRBJ2-1; weak D call: TRBD1 (6 bases). The CDR3 runs to 13 residues. V dropped 0 bases and J dropped 9 bases, with 9 bases sitting between them. Germline values: CDR1 MNHEY, CDR2 SVGAGI. The CDR3 DNA is TGTGCCAGCAGTTACTCGACAGGTGTTGAGCAGTTCTTC. It translates to CASSYSTGVEQFF.

The chain joins TRBV9 to TRBJ2-2; TRBD2 is a possible D gene (5 bases). Germline CDR1 SGDLS, CDR2 YYNGEE. CDR3 size: 15 residues. Trimming pared 0 bases from V and 4 bases from J, leaving 10 bases between. The CDR3, as DNA: TGTGCCAGCAGCGTAGCTCCCGGAGGCACCGGGGAGCTGTTTTTT. It yields the protein CASSVAPGGTGELFF.

The rearrangement uses TRBV15 and TRBJ1-4, with D unclear. Trimming removed 0 bases from V and 0 bases from J, with 11 bases in between. The CDR3 covers 17 residues. Germline V CDR1 and CDR2: LNHNV, YYDKDF (reference sequence). The CDR3 reads CATSRDPRSATNEKLFF. CDR3 in DNA: TGTGCCACCAGCAGAGATCCCAGGTCGGCAACTAATGAAAAACTGTTTTTT.

The CDR3 region is CASSPGDRDQPQHF. The CDR3 nucleotides are TGCGCCAGCAGCCCAGGGGACAGGGATCAGCCCCAGCATTTT. The chain employs TRBV5-1 and TRBJ1-5, with 9 bases fitting TRBD1. Looked up from germline, CDR1 is SGHRS and CDR2 is YFSETQ. With V trimmed by 4 bases and J by 5 bases, 4 bases remained unmatched. The CDR3 extends over 14 amino acids.

CDR3 residues: CASSAQDRGETQYF. For the CDR3, the DNA is TGTGCCAGCAGTGCCCAGGACAGGGGTGAGACCCAGTACTTC. This chain links TRBV25-1 with TRBJ2-5; 9 nucleotides line up with TRBD1. V lost 4 bases and J lost 5; bases outside the gene matches: 5. The CDR3 sequence is 14 residues long. Per germline, CDR1 MGHDK and CDR2 SYGVNS.

The chain couples TRBV7-9 to TRBJ2-3; 9 nucleotides align to TRBD2. The CDR3 is 19 residues long. V was clipped by 3 bases and J by 1 base; unmatched bases: 14. CDR1 is SEHNR, CDR2 FQNEAQ, per germline (reference sequence). The CDR3 DNA reads TGTGCCAGCAGCTTCCTTAGTCTAGCGGGGCGTTACCGCACAGATACGCAGTATTTT. Its translation is CASSFLSLAGRYRTDTQYF.